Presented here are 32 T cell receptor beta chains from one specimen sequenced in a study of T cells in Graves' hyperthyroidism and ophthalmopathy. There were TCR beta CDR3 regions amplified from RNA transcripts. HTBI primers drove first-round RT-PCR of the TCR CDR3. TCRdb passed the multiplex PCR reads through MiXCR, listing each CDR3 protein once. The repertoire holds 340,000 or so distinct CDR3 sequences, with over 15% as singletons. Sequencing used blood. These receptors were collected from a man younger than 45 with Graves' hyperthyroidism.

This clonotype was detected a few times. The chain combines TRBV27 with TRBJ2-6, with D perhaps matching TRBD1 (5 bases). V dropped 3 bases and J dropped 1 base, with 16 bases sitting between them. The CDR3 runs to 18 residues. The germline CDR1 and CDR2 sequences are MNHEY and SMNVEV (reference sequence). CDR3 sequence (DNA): TGTGCCAGCAGTTTCGGACACCGGAGCCTGTCTGGGGCCAACGTCCTGACTTTC. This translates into CASSFGHRSLSGANVLTF.

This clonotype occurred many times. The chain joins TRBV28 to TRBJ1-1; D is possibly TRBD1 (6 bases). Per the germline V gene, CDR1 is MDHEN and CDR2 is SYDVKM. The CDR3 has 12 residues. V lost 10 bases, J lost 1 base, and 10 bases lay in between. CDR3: CATRTENTEAFF. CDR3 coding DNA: TGTGCCACCAGGACAGAGAACACTGAAGCTTTCTTT.

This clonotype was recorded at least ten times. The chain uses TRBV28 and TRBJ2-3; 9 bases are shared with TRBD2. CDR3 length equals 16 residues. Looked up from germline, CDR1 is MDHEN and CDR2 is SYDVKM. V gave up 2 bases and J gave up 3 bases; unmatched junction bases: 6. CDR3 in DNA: TGTGCCAGCAGTTTAGCGGGAGGGCCGTGGACAGATACGCAGTATTTT. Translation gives CASSLAGGPWTDTQYF.

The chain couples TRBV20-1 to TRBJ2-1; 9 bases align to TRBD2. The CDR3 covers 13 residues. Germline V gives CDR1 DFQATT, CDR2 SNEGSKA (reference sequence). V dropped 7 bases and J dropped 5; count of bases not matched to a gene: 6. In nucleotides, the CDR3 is TGCAGTGTAGGCGGGAGGGCCGACAATGAGCAGTTCTTC. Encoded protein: CSVGGRADNEQFF.

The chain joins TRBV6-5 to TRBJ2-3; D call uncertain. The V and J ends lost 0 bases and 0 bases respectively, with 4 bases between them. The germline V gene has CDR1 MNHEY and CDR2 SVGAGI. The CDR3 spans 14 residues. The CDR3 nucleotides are TGTGCCAGCAGTTACTCGGCGAGCACAGATACGCAGTATTTT. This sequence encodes CASSYSASTDTQYF.

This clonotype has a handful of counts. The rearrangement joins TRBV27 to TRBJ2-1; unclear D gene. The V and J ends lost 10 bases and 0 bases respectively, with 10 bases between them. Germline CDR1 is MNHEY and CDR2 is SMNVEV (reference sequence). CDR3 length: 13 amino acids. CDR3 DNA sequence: TGTGCCACCGGGTTTAGCTCCTACAATGAGCAGTTCTTC. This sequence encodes CATGFSSYNEQFF.

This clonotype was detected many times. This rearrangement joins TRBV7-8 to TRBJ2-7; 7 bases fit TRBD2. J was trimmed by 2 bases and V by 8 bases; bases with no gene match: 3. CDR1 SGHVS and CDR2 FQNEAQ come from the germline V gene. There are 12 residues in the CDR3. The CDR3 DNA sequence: TGTGCCAGCGGGAGGGCCCCCTACGAGCAGTACTTC. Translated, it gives CASGRAPYEQYF.

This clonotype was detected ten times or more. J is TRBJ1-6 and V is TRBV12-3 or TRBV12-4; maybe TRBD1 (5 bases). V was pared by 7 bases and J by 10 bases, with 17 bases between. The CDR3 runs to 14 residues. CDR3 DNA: TGTGCCAGCACCCCAAGGGGTCCGGAATCACCCCTCCACTTT. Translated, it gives CASTPRGPESPLHF.

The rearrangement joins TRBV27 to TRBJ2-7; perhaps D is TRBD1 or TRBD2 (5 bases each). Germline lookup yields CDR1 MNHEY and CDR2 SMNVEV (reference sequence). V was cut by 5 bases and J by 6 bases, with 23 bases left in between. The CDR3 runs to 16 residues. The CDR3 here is CASSLSRGDFGGEQYF. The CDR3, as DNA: TGTGCCAGCAGTCTTAGCCGGGGCGATTTTGGAGGCGAGCAGTACTTC.

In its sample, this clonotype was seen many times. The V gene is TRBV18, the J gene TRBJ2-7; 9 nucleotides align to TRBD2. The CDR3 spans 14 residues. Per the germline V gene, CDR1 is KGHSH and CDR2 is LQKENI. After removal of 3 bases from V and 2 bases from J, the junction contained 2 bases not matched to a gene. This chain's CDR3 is CASSPASGTYEQYF. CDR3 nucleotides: TGTGCCAGCTCACCTGCTAGCGGGACCTACGAGCAGTACTTC.

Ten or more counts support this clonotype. The CDR3 sequence is CASSLGREQFF. CDR3 nucleotide sequence: TGTGCCAGCAGCTTAGGCAGGGAGCAGTTCTTC. V is TRBV5-5 and J is TRBJ2-1; D is undetermined. CDR1 and CDR2 (germline): SGHKS, YYEKEE (reference sequence). There are 11 residues in the CDR3. V shed 2 bases and J shed 10 bases, with 7 bases lying between them.

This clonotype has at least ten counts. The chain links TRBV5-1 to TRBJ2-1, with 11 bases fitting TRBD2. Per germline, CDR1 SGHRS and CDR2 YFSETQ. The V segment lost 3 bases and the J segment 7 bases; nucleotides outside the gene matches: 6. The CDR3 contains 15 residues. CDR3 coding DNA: TGCGCCAGCAGCTGGGGACTAGCGGAGATGAATGAGCAGTTCTTC. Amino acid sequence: CASSWGLAEMNEQFF.

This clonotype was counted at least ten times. The CDR3 region has the DNA TGTGCCAGCAGCTTAATCGGGTCGGGTAGCGGGAGCCCAGATACGCAGTATTTT. This encodes CASSLIGSGSGSPDTQYF. The J gene is TRBJ2-3, the V gene TRBV7-3; 9 bases match TRBD2. Germline lookup yields CDR1 SGHTA and CDR2 FQGTGA. The CDR3 sequence is 18 residues long. The trim removed 1 base at V and 4 bases at J, leaving 12 bases unmatched. The variable domain in full, with the rest retrieved from reference TRBV7-3 and TRBJ2-3, is GAGVSQTPSNKVTEKGKYVELRCDPISGHTALYWYRQSLGQGPEFLIYFQGTGAADDSGLPNDRFFAVRPEGSVSTLKIQRTERGDSAVYLCASSLIGSGSGSPDTQYFGPGTRLTVL.

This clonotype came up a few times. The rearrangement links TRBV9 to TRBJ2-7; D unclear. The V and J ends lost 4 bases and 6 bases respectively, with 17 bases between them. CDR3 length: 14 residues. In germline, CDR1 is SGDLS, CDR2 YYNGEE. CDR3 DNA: TGTGCCAGCAGCCCCCAGAGTTTACTCTCCGAGCAGTACTTC. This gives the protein CASSPQSLLSEQYF.

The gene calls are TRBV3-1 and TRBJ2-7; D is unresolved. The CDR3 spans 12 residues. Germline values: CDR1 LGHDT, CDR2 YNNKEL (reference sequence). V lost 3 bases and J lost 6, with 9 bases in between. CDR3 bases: TGTGCCAGCAGCCATAACCGGCGCGAGCAGTACTTC. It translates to CASSHNRREQYF.

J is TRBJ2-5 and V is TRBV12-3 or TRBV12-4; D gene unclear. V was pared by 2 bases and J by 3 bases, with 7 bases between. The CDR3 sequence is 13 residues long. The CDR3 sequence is CASSLNLEETQYF. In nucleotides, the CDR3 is TGTGCCAGCAGTTTAAACCTGGAAGAGACCCAGTACTTC.

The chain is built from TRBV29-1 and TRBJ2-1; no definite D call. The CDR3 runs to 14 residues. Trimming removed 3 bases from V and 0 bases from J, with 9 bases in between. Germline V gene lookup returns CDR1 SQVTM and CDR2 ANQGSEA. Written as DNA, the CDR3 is TGCAGCGTTGACTCCCTGAGCTCCTACAATGAGCAGTTCTTC. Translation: CSVDSLSSYNEQFF.

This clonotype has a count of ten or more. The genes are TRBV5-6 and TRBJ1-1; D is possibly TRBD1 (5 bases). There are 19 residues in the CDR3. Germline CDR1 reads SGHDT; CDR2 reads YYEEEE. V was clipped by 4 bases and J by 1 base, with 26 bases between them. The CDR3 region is CASSVLTGTPGSRNTEAFF. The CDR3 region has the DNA TGTGCCAGCAGCGTATTGACCGGGACCCCTGGTAGCAGGAACACTGAAGCTTTCTTT.

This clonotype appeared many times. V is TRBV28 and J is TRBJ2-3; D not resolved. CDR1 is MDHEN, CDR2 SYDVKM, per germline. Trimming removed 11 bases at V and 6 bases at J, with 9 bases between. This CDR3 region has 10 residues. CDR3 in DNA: TGTGCCTCCAACCGGGATACGCAGTATTTT. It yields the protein CASNRDTQYF. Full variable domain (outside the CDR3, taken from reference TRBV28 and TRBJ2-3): DVKVTQSSRYLVKRTGEKVFLECVQDMDHENMFWYRQDPGLGLRLIYFSYDVKMKEKGDIPEGYSVSREKKERFSLILESASTNQTSMYLCASNRDTQYFGPGTRLTVL.

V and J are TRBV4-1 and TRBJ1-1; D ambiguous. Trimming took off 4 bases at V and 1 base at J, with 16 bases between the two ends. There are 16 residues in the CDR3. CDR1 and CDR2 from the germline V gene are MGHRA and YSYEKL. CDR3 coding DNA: TGCGCCAGCAGCCGATTATGGGCCTTCGGGAACACTGAAGCTTTCTTT. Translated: CASSRLWAFGNTEAFF.

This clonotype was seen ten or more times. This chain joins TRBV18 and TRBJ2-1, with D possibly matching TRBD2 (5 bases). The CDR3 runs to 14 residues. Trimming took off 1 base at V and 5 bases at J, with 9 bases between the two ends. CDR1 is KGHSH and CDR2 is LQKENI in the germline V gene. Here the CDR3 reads CASSPRDYNNEQFF. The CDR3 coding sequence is TGTGCCAGCTCACCACGAGACTATAACAATGAGCAGTTCTTC.

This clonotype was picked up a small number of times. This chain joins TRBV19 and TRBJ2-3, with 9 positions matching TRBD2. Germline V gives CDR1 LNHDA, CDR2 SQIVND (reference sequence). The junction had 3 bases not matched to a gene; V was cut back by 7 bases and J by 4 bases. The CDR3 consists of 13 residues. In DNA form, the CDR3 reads TGTGCCAGTAACCAGCGGGAGGCAGATACGCAGTATTTT. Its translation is CASNQREADTQYF.

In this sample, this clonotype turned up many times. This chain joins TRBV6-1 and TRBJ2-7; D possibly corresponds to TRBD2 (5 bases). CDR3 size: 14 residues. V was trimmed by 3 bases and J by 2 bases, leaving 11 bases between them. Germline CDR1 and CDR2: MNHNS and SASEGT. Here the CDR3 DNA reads TGTGCCAGCAGTGACCCAGACGGGACCTACGAGCAGTACTTC. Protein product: CASSDPDGTYEQYF.

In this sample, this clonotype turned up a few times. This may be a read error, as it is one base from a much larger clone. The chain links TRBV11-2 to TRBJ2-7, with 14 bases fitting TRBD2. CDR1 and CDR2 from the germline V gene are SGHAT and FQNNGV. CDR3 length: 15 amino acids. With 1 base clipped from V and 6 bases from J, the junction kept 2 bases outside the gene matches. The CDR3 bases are TGTGCCAGCAGCTTAGGGACTAGCGGGAGGTGCGAGCAGTACTTC. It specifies CASSLGTSGRCEQYF.

CDR3 sequence: CASSIDSVSQYF. CDR3 nucleotides: TGTGCCAGTAGTATCGACAGTGTCAGTCAGTACTTC. The chain is built from TRBV19 and TRBJ2-5, with a tentative D call TRBD1 (5 bases). The germline CDR1 and CDR2 sequences are LNHDA and SQIVND (reference sequence). The CDR3 runs to 12 residues. V lost 3 bases and J 11 bases, leaving 13 bases between the germline ends.

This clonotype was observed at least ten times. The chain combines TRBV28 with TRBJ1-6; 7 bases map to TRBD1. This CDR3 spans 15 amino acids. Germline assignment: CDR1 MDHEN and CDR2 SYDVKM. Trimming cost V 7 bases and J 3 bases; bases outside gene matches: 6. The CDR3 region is CASTKQGSYNSPLHF. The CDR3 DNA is TGTGCCAGCACCAAACAGGGGAGCTATAATTCACCCCTCCACTTT.

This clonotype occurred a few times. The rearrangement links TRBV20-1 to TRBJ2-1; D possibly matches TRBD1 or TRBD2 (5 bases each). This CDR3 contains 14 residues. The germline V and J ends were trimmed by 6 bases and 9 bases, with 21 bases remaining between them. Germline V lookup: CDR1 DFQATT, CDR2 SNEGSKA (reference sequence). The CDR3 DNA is TGCAGTGCCCCCCCCGGGACCTTTCCAAGTGAGCAGTTCTTC. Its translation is CSAPPGTFPSEQFF.

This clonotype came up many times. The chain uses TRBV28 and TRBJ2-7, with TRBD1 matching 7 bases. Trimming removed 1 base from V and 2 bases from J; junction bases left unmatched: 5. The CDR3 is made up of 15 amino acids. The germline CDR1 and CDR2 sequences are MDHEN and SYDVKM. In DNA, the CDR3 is TGTGCCAGCAGTTTATCTGGGACAGCTCCCTACGAGCAGTACTTC. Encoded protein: CASSLSGTAPYEQYF.

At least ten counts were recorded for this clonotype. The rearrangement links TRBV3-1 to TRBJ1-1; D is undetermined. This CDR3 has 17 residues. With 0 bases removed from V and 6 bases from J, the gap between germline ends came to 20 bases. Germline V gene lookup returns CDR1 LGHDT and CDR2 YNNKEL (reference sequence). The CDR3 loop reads CASSQDLNTEPHSEAFF. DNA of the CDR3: TGTGCCAGCAGCCAAGATCTGAATACAGAACCACACTCTGAAGCTTTCTTT.

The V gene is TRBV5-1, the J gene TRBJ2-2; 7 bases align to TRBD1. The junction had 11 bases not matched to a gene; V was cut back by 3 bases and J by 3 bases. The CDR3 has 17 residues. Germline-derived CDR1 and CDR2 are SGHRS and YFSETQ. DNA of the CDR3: TGCGCCAGCAGCTCCCAAAGGTCCACAGGGGACACCGGGGAGCTGTTTTTT. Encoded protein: CASSSQRSTGDTGELFF.

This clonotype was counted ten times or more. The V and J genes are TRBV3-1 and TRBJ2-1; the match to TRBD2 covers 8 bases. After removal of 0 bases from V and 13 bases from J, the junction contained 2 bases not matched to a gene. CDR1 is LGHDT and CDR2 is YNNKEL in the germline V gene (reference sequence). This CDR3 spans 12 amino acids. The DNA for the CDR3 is TGTGCCAGCAGCCAAGAAGGGACTAGACAGTTCTTC. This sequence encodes CASSQEGTRQFF.

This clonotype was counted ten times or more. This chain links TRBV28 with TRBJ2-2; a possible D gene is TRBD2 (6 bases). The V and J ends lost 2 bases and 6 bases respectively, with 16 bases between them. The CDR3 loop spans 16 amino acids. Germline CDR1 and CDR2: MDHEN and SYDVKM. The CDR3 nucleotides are TGTGCCAGCAGTTTAGATCCGGGAGTCTTTCCCGGGGAGCTGTTTTTT. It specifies CASSLDPGVFPGELFF.